This TCR beta chain was found in a study of T cells in Graves' hyperthyroidism and ophthalmopathy. Overall study findings and caveats: Ophthalmopathy was model-predicted a median about 7.1 months pre-onset.

About this clonotype: Its specificity is not known.

RNA transcripts served as the template for amplifying TCR beta CDR3 regions. A first-round RT-PCR of the TCR CDR3 used the HTBI primer set. TCRdb recomputed calls from the multiplex PCR reads with MiXCR, one row per CDR3 protein. Of about 210,000 distinct CDR3 sequences in the sample, 17% were seen once. Looked up from germline, CDR1 is LNHDA and CDR2 is SQIVND (reference sequence). The ends were cut back, 5 bases at V and 3 bases at J, with 14 bases in the middle. This CDR3 has 15 amino acids. The TCR comes from a man aged 50 to 60 with Graves' hyperthyroidism. Sequencing input: blood. The V and J genes are TRBV19 and TRBJ2-1; D uncertain. CDR3 DNA: TGTGCCAGTAGTCCGCTCAAGAAAGACTACAATGAGCAGTTCTTC. Translating it yields CASSPLKKDYNEQFF.